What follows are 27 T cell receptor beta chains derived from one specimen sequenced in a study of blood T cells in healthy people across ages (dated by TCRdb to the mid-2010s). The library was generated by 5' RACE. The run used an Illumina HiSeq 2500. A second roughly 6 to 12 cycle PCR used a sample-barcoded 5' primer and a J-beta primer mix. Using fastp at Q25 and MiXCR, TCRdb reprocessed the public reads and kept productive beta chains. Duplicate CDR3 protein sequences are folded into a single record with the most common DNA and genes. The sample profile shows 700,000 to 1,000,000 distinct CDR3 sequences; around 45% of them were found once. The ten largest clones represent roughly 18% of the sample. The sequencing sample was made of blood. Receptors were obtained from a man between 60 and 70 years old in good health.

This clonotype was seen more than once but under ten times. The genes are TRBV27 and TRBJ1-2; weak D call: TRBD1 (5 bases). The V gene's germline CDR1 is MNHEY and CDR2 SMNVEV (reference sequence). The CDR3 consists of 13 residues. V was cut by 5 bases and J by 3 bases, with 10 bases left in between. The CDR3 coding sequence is TGTGCCAGCAGTAGGGCGGGGGACTATGGCTACACCTTC. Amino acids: CASSRAGDYGYTF.

As DNA, the CDR3 is TGTGCCTGGAGTCCCGACGGGGGTGAGCAGTTCTTC. Its protein product is CAWSPDGGEQFF. V is TRBV30 and J is TRBJ2-1, with D possibly matching TRBD2 (6 bases). V lost 2 bases and J 9 bases, leaving 11 bases between the germline ends. This CDR3 contains 12 residues. Germline CDR1 reads GTSNPN; CDR2 reads SVGIG (reference sequence).

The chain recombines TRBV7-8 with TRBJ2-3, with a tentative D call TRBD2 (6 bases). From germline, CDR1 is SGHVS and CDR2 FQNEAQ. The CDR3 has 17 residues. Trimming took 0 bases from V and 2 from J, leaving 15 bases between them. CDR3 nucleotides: TGTGCCAGCAGCTTAGCGACCGGGACTTCCATCACAGATACGCAGTATTTT. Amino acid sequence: CASSLATGTSITDTQYF.

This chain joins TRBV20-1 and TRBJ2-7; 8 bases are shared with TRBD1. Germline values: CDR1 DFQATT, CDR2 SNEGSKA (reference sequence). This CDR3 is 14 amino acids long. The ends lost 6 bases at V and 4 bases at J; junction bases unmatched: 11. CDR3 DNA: TGCAGTGCCCTCAGGGGGCGTAAACGGTACGAGCAGTACTTC. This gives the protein CSALRGRKRYEQYF.

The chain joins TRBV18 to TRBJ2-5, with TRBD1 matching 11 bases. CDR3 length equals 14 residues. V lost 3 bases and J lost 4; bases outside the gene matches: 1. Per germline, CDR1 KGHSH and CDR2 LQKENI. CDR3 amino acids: CASSPGQGAETQYF. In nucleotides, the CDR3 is TGTGCCAGCTCACCTGGACAGGGGGCAGAGACCCAGTACTTC.

In DNA form, the CDR3 reads TGTGCCAGCAGCTTAGGCTCTCCTAGGTGGAAGGAGACCCAGTACTTC. It translates to CASSLGSPRWKETQYF. V gene TRBV11-2 combines with J gene TRBJ2-5; D not resolved. The CDR3 totals 16 residues. CDR1 SGHAT and CDR2 FQNNGV come from the germline V gene. V dropped 1 base and J dropped 5 bases, with 17 bases sitting between them.

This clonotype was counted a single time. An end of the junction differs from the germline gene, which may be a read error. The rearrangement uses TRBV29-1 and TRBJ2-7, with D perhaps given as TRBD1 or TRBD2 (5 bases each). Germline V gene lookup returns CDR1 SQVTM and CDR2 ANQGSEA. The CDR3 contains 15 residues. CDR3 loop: CGVGDEGPDSYEQYF. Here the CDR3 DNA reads TGCGGCGTTGGGGACGAGGGGCCGGACTCCTACGAGCAGTACTTC.

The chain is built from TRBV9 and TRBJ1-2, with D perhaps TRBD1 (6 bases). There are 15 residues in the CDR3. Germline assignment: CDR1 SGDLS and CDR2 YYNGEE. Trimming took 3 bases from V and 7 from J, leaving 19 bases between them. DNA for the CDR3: TGTGCCAGCAGCGGCACTCCCAGAGAAGGGGGTGGCTACACCTTC. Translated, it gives CASSGTPREGGGYTF.

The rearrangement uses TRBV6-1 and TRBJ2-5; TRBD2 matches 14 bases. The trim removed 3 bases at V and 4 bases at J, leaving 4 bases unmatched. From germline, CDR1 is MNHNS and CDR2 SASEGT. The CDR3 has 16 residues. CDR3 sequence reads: CASSEGLAGVLETQYF. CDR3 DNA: TGTGCCAGCAGTGAGGGACTAGCGGGGGTATTAGAGACCCAGTACTTC.

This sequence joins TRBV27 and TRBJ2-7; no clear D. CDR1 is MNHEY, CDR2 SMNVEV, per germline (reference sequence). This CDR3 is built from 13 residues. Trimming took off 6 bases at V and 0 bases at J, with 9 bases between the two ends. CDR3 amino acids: CASSYRFSYEQYF. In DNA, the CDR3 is TGTGCCAGCAGCTATCGGTTCTCCTACGAGCAGTACTTC.

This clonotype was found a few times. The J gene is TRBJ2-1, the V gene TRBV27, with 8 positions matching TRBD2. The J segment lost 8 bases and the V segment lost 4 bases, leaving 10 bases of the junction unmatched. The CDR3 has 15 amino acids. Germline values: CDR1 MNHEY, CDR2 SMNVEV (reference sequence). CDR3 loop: CASSWVRGEVDEQFF. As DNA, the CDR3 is TGTGCCAGCAGTTGGGTGCGGGGGGAAGTAGATGAGCAGTTCTTC.

The CDR3 DNA follows: TGCGCCAGCAGCTTGGACGGATCTGGGGAAGAGACCCAGTACTTC. It translates to CASSLDGSGEETQYF. This chain joins TRBV5-1 and TRBJ2-5; no clear D. The CDR3 contains 15 residues. Germline assignment: CDR1 SGHRS and CDR2 YFSETQ. The V gene lost 0 bases and the J gene lost 3 bases, with 12 bases spanning the gap.

CDR3 sequence reads: CSADPRQANYGYTF. The CDR3 nucleotides are TGCAGTGCGGACCCCAGACAGGCTAACTATGGCTACACCTTC. The chain couples TRBV20-1 to TRBJ1-2; tentatively, D is TRBD1 (6 bases). V was shortened by 6 bases and J by 0 bases, with 14 bases between the two germline ends. This CDR3 contains 14 residues. CDR1 DFQATT and CDR2 SNEGSKA come from the germline V gene (reference sequence).

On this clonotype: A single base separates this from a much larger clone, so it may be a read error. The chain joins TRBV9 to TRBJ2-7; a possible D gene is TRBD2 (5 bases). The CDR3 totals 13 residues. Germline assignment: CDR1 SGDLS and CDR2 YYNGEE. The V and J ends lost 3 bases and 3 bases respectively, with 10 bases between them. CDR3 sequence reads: CASSASGNYEQYF. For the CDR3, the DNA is TGTGCCAGCAGCGCTTCCGGGAACTACGAGCAGTACTTC.

In DNA, the CDR3 is TGTGCCAGCAGCCAACAGCGGGGGCTACGCACAGATACGCAGTATTTT. Translating it yields CASSQQRGLRTDTQYF. This chain links TRBV14 with TRBJ2-3; 8 bases fit TRBD2. There are 16 residues in the CDR3. V was clipped by 2 bases and J by 1 base; unmatched bases: 5. The germline V gene encodes CDR1 SGHDN and CDR2 FVKESK.

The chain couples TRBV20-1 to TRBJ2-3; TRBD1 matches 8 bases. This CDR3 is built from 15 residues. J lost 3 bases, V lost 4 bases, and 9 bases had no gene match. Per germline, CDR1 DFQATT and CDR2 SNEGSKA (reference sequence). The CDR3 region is CSATLWTGTTDTQYF. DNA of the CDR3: TGCAGTGCTACCCTCTGGACAGGGACTACAGATACGCAGTATTTT.

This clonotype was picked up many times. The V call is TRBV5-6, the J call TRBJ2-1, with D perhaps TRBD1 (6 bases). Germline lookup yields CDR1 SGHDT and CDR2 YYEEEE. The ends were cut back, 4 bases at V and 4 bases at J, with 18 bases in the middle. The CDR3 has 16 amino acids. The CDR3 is CASSRGGSRLYNEQFF. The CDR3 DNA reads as TGTGCCAGCAGCCGAGGGGGATCCAGACTATACAATGAGCAGTTCTTC.

The CDR3 is CSARGRRSYNEQFF. Written as DNA, the CDR3 is TGCAGTGCTAGAGGCCGCAGATCCTACAATGAGCAGTTCTTC. The rearrangement uses TRBV20-1 and TRBJ2-1; D remains ambiguous. V was shortened by 1 base and J by 1 base, with 8 bases between the two germline ends. Germline CDR1 is DFQATT and CDR2 is SNEGSKA (reference sequence). CDR3 length: 14 amino acids.

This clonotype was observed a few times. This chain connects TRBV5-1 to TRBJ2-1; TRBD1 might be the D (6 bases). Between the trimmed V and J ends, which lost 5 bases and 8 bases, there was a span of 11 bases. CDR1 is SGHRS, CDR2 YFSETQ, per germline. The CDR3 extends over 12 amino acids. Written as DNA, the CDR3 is TGCGCCAGCAGGCCAGGGGACGATGAGCAGTTCTTC. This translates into CASRPGDDEQFF.

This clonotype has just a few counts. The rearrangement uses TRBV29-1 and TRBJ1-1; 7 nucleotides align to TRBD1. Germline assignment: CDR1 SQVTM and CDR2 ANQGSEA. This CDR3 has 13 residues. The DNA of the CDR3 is TGCACCATTGAAGGGGGCATGAACACTGAAGCTTTCTTT. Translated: CTIEGGMNTEAFF.

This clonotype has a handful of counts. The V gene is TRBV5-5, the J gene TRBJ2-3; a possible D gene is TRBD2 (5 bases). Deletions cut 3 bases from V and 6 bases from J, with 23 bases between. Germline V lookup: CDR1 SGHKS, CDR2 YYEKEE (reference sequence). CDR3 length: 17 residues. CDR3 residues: CASSSGFGLQIEDTQYF. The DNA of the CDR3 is TGTGCCAGCAGCTCCGGCTTTGGACTTCAAATTGAGGATACGCAGTATTTT.

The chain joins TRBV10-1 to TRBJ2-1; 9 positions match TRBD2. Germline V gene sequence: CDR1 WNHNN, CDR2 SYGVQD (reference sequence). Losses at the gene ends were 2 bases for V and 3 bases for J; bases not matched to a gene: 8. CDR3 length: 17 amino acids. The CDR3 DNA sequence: TGCGCCAGCAGTGAGCGGGAATTAGCGGGGGACTACAATGAGCAGTTCTTC. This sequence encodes CASSERELAGDYNEQFF.

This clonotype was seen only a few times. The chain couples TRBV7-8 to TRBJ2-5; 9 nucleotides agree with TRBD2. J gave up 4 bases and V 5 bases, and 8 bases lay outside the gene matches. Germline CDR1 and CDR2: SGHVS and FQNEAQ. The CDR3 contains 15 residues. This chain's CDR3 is CASSPRGGRVETQYF. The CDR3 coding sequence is TGTGCCAGCAGCCCGCGGGGGGGACGGGTAGAGACCCAGTACTTC.

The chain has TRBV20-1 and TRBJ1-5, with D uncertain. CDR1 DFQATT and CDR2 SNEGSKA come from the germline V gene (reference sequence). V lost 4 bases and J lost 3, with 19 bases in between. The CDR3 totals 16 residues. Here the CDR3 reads CSAKAFGEGYNQPQHF. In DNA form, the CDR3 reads TGCAGTGCTAAGGCTTTCGGGGAGGGCTACAATCAGCCCCAGCATTTT.

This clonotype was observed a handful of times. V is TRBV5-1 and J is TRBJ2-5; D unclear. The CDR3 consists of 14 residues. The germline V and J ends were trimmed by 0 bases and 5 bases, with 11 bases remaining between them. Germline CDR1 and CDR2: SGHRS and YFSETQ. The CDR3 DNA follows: TGCGCCAGCAGCTTGGGCGGCCCGTTGGAGACCCAGTACTTC. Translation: CASSLGGPLETQYF. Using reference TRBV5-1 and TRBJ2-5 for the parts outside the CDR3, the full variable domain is KAGVTQTPRYLIKTRGQQVTLSCSPISGHRSVSWYQQTPGQGLQFLFEYFSETQRNKGNFPGRFSGRQFSNSRSEMNVSTLELGDSALYLCASSLGGPLETQYFGPGTRLLVL.

CDR3 in DNA: TGTGCCAGCAGTGAATTAGGGGGGTACGAGGACAATGAGCAGTTCTTC. Translation gives CASSELGGYEDNEQFF. J is TRBJ2-1 and V is TRBV25-1; D tentatively reads TRBD1 or TRBD2 (6 bases each). The CDR3 covers 16 residues. Germline assignment: CDR1 MGHDK and CDR2 SYGVNS. V lost 1 base, J lost 5 bases, and 15 bases lay in between.

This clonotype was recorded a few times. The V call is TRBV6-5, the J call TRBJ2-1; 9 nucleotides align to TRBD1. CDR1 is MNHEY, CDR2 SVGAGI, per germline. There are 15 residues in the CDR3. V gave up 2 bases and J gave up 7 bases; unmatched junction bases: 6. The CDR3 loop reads CASSYPGQGRNEQFF. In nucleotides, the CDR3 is TGTGCCAGCAGTTACCCCGGACAGGGGAGAAATGAGCAGTTCTTC.